Described below is a single TCR beta chain sequence and its context. The antigen remains undetermined. The data were produced by immunoSEQ multiplex PCR, yet TCRdb's version contains in-frame clones alone and is incomplete. The sample holds tens of thousands of clones, about 88% seen once. Blood specimens came from baseline, cycle 4 day 1, and cycle 7 day 1. This sample is part of a study of OX40 agonist ivuxolimab in advanced cancers. Across the whole study: Every patient in dose escalation had hepatocellular carcinoma, melanoma, renal cell or head and neck cancer. Partial response was recorded in three patients: one hepatocellular carcinoma and two cutaneous melanoma cases. General observations from the study: Mean expanded clone counts were higher in CD8+ than CD4+ T cells.

Germline V gene data show CDR1 as LNHDA and CDR2 as SQIVND (reference sequence). With V trimmed by 0 bases and J by 6 bases, 6 bases remained unmatched. The CDR3 sequence is 15 residues long. The TCR was taken from an adult with an advanced solid tumor such as melanoma, head and neck, liver or kidney cancer. The chain recombines TRBV19 with TRBJ2-7; TRBD2 matches at 9 bases. This specimen consisted of CD4+ or CD8+ T cells sorted from blood, obtained in a trial of the OX40 agonist ivuxolimab. CDR3 sequence: CASSIDRSGRGEQYF. CDR3 bases: TGTGCCAGTAGTATAGATCGTAGCGGGAGAGGCGAGCAGTACTTC.